The entry below gives a single T cell receptor (beta chain) sequence along with its context. This record comes from a study of shared clonotypes between healthy human individuals. Naive CD8 isolation took CD45RO-negative cells positively selected for CCR7 and excluded terminally differentiated effector memory CD45RA+ cells. TCRdb's table, derived via immunoSEQ multiplex PCR, lists solely in-frame clones and lacks some. The sample has about 700,000 clones, about 91% seen once. The CDR3 loop spans 13 amino acids. The germline V and J ends were trimmed by 8 bases and 10 bases, with 15 bases remaining between them. Germline V lookup: CDR1 MNHEY, CDR2 SMNVEV (reference sequence).

The rearrangement links TRBV27 to TRBJ1-6; the D gene is possibly TRBD1 (5 bases). Sequenced input: naive CD8+ T cells sorted from blood. The TCR comes from a man aged 30 to 39 in good health. The CDR3 sequence is CASWGERESPLHF. CDR3 sequence (DNA): TGTGCCAGCTGGGGGGAGAGGGAATCACCCCTCCACTTT.